The clone carrying this T cell receptor beta chain was counted only a few times. Its antigen remains unknown. The sample belongs to a study of T cells after yellow fever vaccination. TCRdb redid the calling of the 5' RACE reads with MiXCR, one entry per CDR3 protein. The sample includes some 300,000 distinct CDR3 sequences, 8.1% seen only once; the top ten take 17%. Study-level findings and limits: It was the secondary response that reached its peak faster, day 5 versus 15, but it was weaker.

Here the sequenced sample was PBMCs, taken about 49 days after the first yellow fever vaccination. This receptor was taken from a man aged 18 to 30 who received the YFV17D yellow fever vaccine.

The CDR3 loop is CSVDVYGEESYEQYF. Here the CDR3 DNA reads TGCAGCGTTGATGTGTACGGGGAAGAGTCCTACGAGCAGTACTTC. The chain combines TRBV29-1 with TRBJ2-7; TRBD2 is a possible D gene (5 bases). CDR1 is SQVTM and CDR2 is ANQGSEA in the germline V gene. The V end was cut by 3 bases, the J end by 1 base, with 16 bases between. The CDR3 spans 15 residues.